These T cell receptor beta chains were read from a single sample in a study of T-cell memory formation after mild COVID-19. TCRdb itself ran the 5' RACE reads through MiXCR, one entry per CDR3 protein. The sample lists fewer than 450,000 distinct CDR3 sequences; 21% were seen once. The specimen sequenced was PBMCs or a T cell subset sorted from them (not recorded which). The receptors originated from an adult woman who had mild COVID-19 (a few samples of this study predate the infection). Cell type and time point are not known. Both conserved end residues are part of each CDR3. Fields, in order: J gene, V gene, CDR3 protein.

j_call: TRBJ1-1
v_call: TRBV4-3
cdr3_aa: CASSQDPGWGDTEAFF

j_call: TRBJ2-5
v_call: TRBV24-1
cdr3_aa: CATSDVMTGGVTPQETQYF

j_call: TRBJ2-1
v_call: TRBV9
cdr3_aa: CASSVATGGYNEQFF

j_call: TRBJ2-2
v_call: TRBV3-1
cdr3_aa: CASSRTSTGELFF

j_call: TRBJ2-5
v_call: TRBV7-3
cdr3_aa: CASSLYPGGETQYF

j_call: TRBJ1-1
v_call: TRBV4-2
cdr3_aa: CASSQEDLFRGEAFF

j_call: TRBJ2-3
v_call: TRBV10-3
cdr3_aa: CAISPGTSGGYTDTQYF

j_call: TRBJ2-7
v_call: TRBV6-6
cdr3_aa: CASSYSGTVNYEQYF

j_call: TRBJ2-2
v_call: TRBV7-3
cdr3_aa: CASSSVWTSGGATGELFF

j_call: TRBJ2-3
v_call: TRBV5-1
cdr3_aa: CASRWGRGTSTDTQYF

j_call: TRBJ1-1
v_call: TRBV9
cdr3_aa: CASSVAGNTEAFF

j_call: TRBJ2-1
v_call: TRBV5-1
cdr3_aa: CASSLVSQTLAGAGTEQFF

j_call: TRBJ2-7
v_call: TRBV18
cdr3_aa: CASSSTDIYEQYF

j_call: TRBJ1-4
v_call: TRBV9
cdr3_aa: CASSSGDRGQKLFF

j_call: TRBJ2-7
v_call: TRBV2
cdr3_aa: CASSPVGQIKAF

j_call: TRBJ2-7
v_call: TRBV20-1
cdr3_aa: CSARAPRDYEQYF